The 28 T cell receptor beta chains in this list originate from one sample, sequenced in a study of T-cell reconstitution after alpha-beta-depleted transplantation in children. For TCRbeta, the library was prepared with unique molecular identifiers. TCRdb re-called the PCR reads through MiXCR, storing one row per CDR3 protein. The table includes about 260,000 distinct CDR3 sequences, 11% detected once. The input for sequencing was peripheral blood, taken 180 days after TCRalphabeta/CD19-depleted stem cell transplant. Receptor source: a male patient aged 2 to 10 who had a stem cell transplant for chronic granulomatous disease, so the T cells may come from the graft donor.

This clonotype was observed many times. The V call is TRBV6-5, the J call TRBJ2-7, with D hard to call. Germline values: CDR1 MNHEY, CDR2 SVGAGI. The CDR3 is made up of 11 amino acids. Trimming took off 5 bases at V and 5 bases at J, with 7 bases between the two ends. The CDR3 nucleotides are TGTGCCAGCAGTCGGTCCCACGAGCAGTACTTC. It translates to CASSRSHEQYF.

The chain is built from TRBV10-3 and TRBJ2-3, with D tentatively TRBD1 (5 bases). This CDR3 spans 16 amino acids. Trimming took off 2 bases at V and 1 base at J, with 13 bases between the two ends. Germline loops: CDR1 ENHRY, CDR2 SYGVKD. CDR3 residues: CAISEIAGLGTDTQYF. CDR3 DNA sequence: TGTGCCATCAGTGAGATAGCAGGGTTGGGCACAGATACGCAGTATTTT.

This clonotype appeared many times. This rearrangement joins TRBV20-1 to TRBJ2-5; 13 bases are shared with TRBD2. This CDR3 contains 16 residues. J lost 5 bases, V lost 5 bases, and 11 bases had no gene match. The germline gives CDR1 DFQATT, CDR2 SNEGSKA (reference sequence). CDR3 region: CSASGLAGVVGETQYF. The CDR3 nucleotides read TGCAGTGCTTCAGGACTAGCGGGAGTAGTAGGGGAGACCCAGTACTTC.

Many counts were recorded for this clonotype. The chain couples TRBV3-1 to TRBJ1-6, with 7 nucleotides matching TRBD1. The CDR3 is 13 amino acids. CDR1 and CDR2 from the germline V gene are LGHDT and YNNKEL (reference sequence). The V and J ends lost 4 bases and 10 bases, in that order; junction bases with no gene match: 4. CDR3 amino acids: CASSPDRLSPLHF. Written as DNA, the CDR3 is TGTGCCAGCAGCCCGGACAGGCTCTCACCCCTCCACTTT.

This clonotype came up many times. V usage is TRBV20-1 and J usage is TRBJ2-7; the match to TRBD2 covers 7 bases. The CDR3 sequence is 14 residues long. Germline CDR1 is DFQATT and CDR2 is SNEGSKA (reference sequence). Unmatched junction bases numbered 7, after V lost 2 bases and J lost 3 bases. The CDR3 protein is CSARPAGPFYEQYF. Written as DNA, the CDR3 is TGCAGTGCTAGACCAGCGGGACCCTTCTACGAGCAGTACTTC.

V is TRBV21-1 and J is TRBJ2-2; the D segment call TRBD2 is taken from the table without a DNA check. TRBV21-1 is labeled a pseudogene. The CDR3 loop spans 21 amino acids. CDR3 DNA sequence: TGTGCCAGCAGCACTCCGAGAAGGGGGACTAGCGGGAAGGCGAACACCGGGGAGCTGTTTTTT. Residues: CASSTPRRGTSGKANTGELFF.

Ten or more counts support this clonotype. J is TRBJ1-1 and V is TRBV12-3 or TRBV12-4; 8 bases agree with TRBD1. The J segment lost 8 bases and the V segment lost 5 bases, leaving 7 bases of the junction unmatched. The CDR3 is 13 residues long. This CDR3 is CASSPSGGGEAFF. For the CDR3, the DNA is TGTGCCAGCAGTCCTTCAGGGGGCGGAGAAGCTTTCTTT.

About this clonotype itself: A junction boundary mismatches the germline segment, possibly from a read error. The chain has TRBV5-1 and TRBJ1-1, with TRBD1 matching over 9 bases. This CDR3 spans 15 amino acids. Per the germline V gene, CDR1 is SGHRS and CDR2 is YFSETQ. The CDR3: CASSLGPGTGTEALF. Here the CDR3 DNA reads TGCGCCAGCAGCTTGGGTCCCGGGACAGGGACTGAAGCTTTGTTT. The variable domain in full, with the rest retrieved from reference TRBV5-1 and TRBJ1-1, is KAGVTQTPRYLIKTRGQQVTLSCSPISGHRSVSWYQQTPGQGLQFLFEYFSETQRNKGNFPGRFSGRQFSNSRSEMNVSTLELGDSALYLCASSLGPGTGTEALFGQGTRLTVV.

In DNA form, the CDR3 reads TGTGCCAGTAGTATAGACCTAACAGGGCGAGAGACCCAGTACTTC. This gives the protein CASSIDLTGRETQYF. The chain is built from TRBV19 and TRBJ2-5, with a possible D match to TRBD1 (6 bases). With 0 bases removed from V and 4 bases from J, the gap between germline ends came to 12 bases. This CDR3 comprises 15 residues. Germline V gene sequence: CDR1 LNHDA, CDR2 SQIVND (reference sequence). Full variable domain (outside the CDR3, taken from reference TRBV19 and TRBJ2-5): DGGITQSPKYLFRKEGQNVTLSCEQNLNHDAMYWYRQDPGQGLRLIYYSQIVNDFQKGDIAEGYSVSREKKESFPLTVTSAQKNPTAFYLCASSIDLTGRETQYFGPGTRLLVL.

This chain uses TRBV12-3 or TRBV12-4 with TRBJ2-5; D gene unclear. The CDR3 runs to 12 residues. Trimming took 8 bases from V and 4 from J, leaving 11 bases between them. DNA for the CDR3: TGTGCCAGCGGCTGGGTCGGAGAGACCCAGTACTTC. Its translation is CASGWVGETQYF.

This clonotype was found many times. The CDR3 region is CASSATRGRSYEQYF. As DNA, the CDR3 is TGTGCCAGCAGTGCCACCAGGGGTAGGTCCTACGAGCAGTACTTC. The gene calls are TRBV6-4 and TRBJ2-7; D is perhaps TRBD1 (6 bases). CDR3 length equals 15 residues. V dropped 4 bases and J dropped 1 base, with 14 bases sitting between them. The V gene's germline CDR1 is MRHNA and CDR2 SNTAGT.

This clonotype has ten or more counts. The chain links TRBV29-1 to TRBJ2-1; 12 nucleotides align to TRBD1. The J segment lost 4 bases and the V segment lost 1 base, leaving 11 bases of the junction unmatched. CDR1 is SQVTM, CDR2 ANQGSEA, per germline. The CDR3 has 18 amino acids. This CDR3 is CSVEGGTGGLVWYNEQFF. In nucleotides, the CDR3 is TGCAGCGTTGAAGGAGGGACAGGGGGCCTAGTGTGGTACAATGAGCAGTTCTTC.

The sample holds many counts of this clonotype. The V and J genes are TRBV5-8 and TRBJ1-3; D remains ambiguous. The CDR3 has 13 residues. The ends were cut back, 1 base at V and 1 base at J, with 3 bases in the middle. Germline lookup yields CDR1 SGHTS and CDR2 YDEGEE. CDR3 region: CASSLFSGNTIYF. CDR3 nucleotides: TGTGCCAGCAGCTTGTTTTCTGGAAACACCATATATTTT.

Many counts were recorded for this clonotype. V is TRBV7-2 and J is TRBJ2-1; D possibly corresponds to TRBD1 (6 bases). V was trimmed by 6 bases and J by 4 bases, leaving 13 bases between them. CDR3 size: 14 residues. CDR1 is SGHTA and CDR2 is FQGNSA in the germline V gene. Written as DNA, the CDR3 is TGTGCCAGCAGACGACAGGTAGTATACAATGAGCAGTTCTTC. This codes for CASRRQVVYNEQFF. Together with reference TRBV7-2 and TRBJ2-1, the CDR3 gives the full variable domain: GAGVSQSPSNKVTEKGKDVELRCDPISGHTALYWYRQSLGQGLEFLIYFQGNSAPDKSGLPSDRFSAERTGGSVSTLTIQRTQQEDSAVYLCASRRQVVYNEQFFGPGTRLTVL.

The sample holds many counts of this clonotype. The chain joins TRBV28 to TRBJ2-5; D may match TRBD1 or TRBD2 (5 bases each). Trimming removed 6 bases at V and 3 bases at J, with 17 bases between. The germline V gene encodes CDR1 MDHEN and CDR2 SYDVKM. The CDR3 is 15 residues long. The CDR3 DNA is TGTGCCAGCAGCAATACCGGGACGGCGAAAGAGACCCAGTACTTC. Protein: CASSNTGTAKETQYF.

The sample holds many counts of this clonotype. The DNA of the CDR3 is TGTGCCACCAGCAGAGCTAGCGGTAACTCTGGGGCCAACGTCCTGACTTTC. Its translation: CATSRASGNSGANVLTF. This chain uses TRBV15 with TRBJ2-6; 7 nucleotides align to TRBD2. After removal of 1 base from V and 0 bases from J, the junction contained 3 bases not matched to a gene. The CDR3 contains 17 residues. CDR1 is LNHNV and CDR2 is YYDKDF in the germline V gene (reference sequence).

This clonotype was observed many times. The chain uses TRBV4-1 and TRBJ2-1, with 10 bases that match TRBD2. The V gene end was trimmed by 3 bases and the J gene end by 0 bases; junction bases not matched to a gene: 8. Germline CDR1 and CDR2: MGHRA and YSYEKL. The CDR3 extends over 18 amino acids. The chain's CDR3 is CASSHLSSGGLSYNEQFF. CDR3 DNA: TGCGCCAGCAGCCACTTATCTAGCGGGGGTCTCTCCTACAATGAGCAGTTCTTC.

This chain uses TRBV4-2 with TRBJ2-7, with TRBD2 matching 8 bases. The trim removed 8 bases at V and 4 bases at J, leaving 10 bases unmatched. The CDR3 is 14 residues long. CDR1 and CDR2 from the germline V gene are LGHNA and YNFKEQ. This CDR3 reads CASGPAGVRYEQYF. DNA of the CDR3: TGTGCCAGCGGGCCAGCGGGAGTAAGGTACGAGCAGTACTTC.

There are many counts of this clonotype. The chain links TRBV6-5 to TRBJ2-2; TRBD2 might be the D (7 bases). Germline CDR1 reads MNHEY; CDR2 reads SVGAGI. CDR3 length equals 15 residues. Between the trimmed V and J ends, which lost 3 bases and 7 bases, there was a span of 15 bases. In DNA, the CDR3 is TGTGCCAGCAGTTATCGGGGGAGGGGGAACGGGGAGCTGTTTTTT. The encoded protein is CASSYRGRGNGELFF.

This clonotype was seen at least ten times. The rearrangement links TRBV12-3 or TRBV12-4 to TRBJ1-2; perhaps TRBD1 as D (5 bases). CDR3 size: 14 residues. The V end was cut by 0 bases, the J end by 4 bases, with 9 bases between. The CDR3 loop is CASSLALGGYGYTF. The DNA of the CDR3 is TGTGCCAGCAGTTTAGCGCTCGGGGGCTATGGCTACACCTTC.

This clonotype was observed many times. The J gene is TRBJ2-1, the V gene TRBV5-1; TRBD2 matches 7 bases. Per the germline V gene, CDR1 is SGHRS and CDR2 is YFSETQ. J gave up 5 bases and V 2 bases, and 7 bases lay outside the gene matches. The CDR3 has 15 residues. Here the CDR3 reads CASSFPRERDNEQFF. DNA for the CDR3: TGCGCCAGCAGCTTTCCGCGGGAGCGGGACAATGAGCAGTTCTTC.

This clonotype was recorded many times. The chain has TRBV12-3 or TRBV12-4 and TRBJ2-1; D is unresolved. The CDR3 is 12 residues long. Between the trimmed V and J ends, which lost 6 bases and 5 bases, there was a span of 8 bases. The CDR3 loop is CASSPWNNEQFF. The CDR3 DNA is TGTGCCAGCAGCCCCTGGAACAATGAGCAGTTCTTC.

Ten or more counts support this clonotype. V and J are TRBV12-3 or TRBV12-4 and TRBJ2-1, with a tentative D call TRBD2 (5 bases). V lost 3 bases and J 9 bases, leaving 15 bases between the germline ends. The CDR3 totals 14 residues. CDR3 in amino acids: CASSFSFAGGEQFF. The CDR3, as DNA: TGTGCCAGCAGTTTTTCGTTCGCGGGTGGTGAGCAGTTCTTC.

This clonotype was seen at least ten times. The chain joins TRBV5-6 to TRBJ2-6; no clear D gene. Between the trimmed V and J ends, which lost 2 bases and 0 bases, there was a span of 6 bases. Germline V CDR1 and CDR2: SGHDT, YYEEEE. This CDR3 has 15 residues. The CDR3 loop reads CASSFGSSGANVLTF. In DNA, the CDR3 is TGTGCCAGCAGCTTCGGCTCCTCTGGGGCCAACGTCCTGACTTTC.

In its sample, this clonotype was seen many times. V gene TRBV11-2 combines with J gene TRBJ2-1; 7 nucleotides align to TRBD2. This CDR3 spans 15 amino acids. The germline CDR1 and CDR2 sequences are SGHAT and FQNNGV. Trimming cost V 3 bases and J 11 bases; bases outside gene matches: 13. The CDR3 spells CASSFGDRLADKQFF. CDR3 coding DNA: TGTGCCAGCAGCTTTGGGGACCGACTAGCCGATAAGCAGTTCTTC.

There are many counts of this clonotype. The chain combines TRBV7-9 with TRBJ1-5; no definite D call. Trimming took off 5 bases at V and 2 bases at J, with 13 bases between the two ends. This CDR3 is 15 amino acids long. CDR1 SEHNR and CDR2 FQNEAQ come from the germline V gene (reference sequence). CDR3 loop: CASSPQREGNQPQHF. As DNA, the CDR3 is TGTGCCAGCAGCCCCCAGAGGGAGGGCAATCAGCCCCAGCATTTT.

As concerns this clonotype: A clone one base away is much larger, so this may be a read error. The chain's CDR3 is CASATGQSYNEQLF. The CDR3 DNA is TGCGCCAGCGCTACGGGACAGAGCTACAATGAGCAGCTCTTC. The chain joins TRBV5-1 to TRBJ2-1; 7 bases are a match to TRBD1. The CDR3 is 14 amino acids. Germline V gene lookup returns CDR1 SGHRS and CDR2 YFSETQ.

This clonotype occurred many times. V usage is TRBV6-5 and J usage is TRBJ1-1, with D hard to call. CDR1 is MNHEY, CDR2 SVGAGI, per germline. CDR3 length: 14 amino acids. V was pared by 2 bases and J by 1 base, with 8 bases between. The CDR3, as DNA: TGTGCCAGCAGTTACCAGACACGGAACACTGAAGCTTTCTTT. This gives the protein CASSYQTRNTEAFF.